The clone carrying this T cell receptor (beta chain) has ten or more counts. The target antigen is unknown. The data belong to a study of naive and memory T cell subsets. The beta constant-region primer was an equimolar mix of two oligonucleotides covering TRBC1 and TRBC2. The cDNA 3' end received a ligated single-stranded oligonucleotide carrying the SP2 primer and a 12-nucleotide UMI. TCRdb re-derived calls from the UMI-ligation and nested PCR reads in MiXCR, one entry per CDR3 protein. Of under 150,000 distinct CDR3 sequences in the sample, about a sixth were seen once. Study results and limitations: Over 85% of naive TCR sequences appeared only once, unlike memory subsets. There was no ground truth to check naive and memory subset results.

Sequenced sample: naive CD4+ T cells from blood. This TCR was recovered from a human donor in good health.

CDR3 loop: CASSPFEGPTQIRDRKFF. The CDR3 nucleotides are TGTGCCAGCAGCCCCTTTGAAGGGCCGACCCAAATACGTGATAGGAAGTTCTTC. The chain combines TRBV12-3 or TRBV12-4 with TRBJ2-1; D remains unclear. The CDR3 covers 18 residues. V lost 6 bases to trimming and J lost 14 bases, with 35 bases between them.